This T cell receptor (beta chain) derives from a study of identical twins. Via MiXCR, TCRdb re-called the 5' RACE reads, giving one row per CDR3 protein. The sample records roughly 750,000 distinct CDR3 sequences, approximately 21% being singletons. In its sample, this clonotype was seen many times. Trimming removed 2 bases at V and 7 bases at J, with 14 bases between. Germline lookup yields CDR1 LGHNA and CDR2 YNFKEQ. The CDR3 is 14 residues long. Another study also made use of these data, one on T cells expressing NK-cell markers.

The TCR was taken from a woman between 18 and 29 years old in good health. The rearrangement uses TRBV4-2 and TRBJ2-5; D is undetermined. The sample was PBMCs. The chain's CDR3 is CASSQLDHVRTQYF. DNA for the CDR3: TGTGCCAGCAGCCAATTGGACCATGTACGGACCCAGTACTTC.